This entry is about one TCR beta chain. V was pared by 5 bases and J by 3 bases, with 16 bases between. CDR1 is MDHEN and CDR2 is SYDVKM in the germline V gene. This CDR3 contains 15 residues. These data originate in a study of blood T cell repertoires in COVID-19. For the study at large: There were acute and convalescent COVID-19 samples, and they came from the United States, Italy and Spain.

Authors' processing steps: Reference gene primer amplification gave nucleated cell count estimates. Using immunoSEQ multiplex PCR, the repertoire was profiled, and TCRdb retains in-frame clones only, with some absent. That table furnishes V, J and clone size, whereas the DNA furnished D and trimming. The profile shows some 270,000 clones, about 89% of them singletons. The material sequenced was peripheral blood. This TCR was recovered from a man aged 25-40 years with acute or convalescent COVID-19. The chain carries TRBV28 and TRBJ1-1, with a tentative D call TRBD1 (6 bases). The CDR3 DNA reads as TGTGCCAGCAGTCCCTCCAGGGGCCGGGACACTGAAGCTTTCTTT. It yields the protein CASSPSRGRDTEAFF.